The 5 T cell receptor beta chains presented below share a single source sample, sequenced in a study of response to subunit inactivated influenza vaccine. TCRdb re-derived calls from the RT-PCR reads in MiXCR, one entry per CDR3 protein. Of more than 700,000 distinct CDR3 sequences listed, about 20% were seen once; the top ten hold around 9.6%. The sequencing here drew on PBMCs from blood, taken more than 4 days after vaccination. These receptors all come from a middle-aged man who received an inactivated influenza vaccine.

The chain is built from TRBV7-2 and TRBJ2-3; 8 bases are shared with TRBD2. There are 16 residues in the CDR3. V shed 6 bases, J shed 0 bases, and the junction held 8 bases outside the gene matches. Germline V gene sequence: CDR1 SGHTA, CDR2 FQGNSA. Written as DNA, the CDR3 is TGTGCCAGCAGTTTTAGCGGGATCCTTAGCACAGATACGCAGTATTTT. This encodes CASSFSGILSTDTQYF.

This clonotype has a count of ten or more. V gene TRBV29-1 combines with J gene TRBJ2-7; D is ambiguous. CDR1 and CDR2 from the germline V gene are SQVTM and ANQGSEA. V shed 6 bases and J shed 0 bases, with 9 bases lying between them. The CDR3 consists of 12 residues. The CDR3 here is CSVAPDSYEQYF. The CDR3 DNA reads TGCAGCGTCGCCCCCGACTCCTACGAGCAGTACTTC.

This clonotype was detected ten times or more. The chain's CDR3 is CSARGTVNTEAFF. The CDR3 nucleotides are TGCAGTGCTAGAGGGACGGTGAACACTGAAGCTTTCTTT. This chain connects TRBV20-1 to TRBJ1-1; the D is unclear. The CDR3 sequence is 13 residues long. Germline assignment: CDR1 DFQATT and CDR2 SNEGSKA (reference sequence). The V gene lost 1 base and the J gene lost 0 bases, with 6 bases spanning the gap.

This clonotype has more than one count but fewer than ten. The chain links TRBV12-3 or TRBV12-4 to TRBJ2-5; the match to TRBD2 covers 14 bases. J gave up 3 bases and V 5 bases, and 2 bases lay outside the gene matches. There are 15 residues in the CDR3. CDR3 in amino acids: CASSGLAGGKETQYF. CDR3 bases: TGTGCCAGCAGTGGACTAGCGGGGGGAAAAGAGACCCAGTACTTC.

The gene calls are TRBV5-1 and TRBJ2-7; 7 bases agree with TRBD1. Trimming removed 2 bases from V and 6 bases from J; junction bases left unmatched: 8. The CDR3 loop spans 14 amino acids. Germline V gene sequence: CDR1 SGHRS, CDR2 YFSETQ. The CDR3 DNA reads TGCGCCAGCAGCTTTAAGGGGGCCGCATTCGAGCAGTACTTC. Protein sequence: CASSFKGAAFEQYF.